These T cell receptor beta chains were read from a single sample in a study of T cell responses to AZD1222 COVID-19 vaccine. Sequencing was performed with immunoSEQ multiplex PCR; in TCRdb, only in-frame clones are kept and a portion is missing. The data show about 120,000 clones, approximately 92% seen once. The sequences come from peripheral blood, collected on day 0 of AZD1222 vaccination. The receptors come from an adult in good health. CDR3s include the opening cysteine and the closing phenylalanine or tryptophan. Each record gives: CDR3 DNA, CDR3 protein, D gene, V gene, clone size, J gene. The D gene is left open where the match is weak. Not every row has a clone size; where given, it reads once, few, many or a size class.

TGTGCCAGTAGTCCGGACGTGAGCACAGATACGCAGTATTTT,CASSPDVSTDTQYF,-,TRBV19,-,TRBJ2-3
TGCGCCAGCAGCTTGGGGACAGAGCAAGAGACCCAGTACTTC,CASSLGTEQETQYF,-,TRBV5-1,-,TRBJ2-5
TGTGCCAGCAGCCGGACTAGCGGAGGAGAGACCCAGTACTTC,CASSRTSGGETQYF,TRBD2,TRBV5-4,-,TRBJ2-5
TGTGCCAGCAGTTTAGACAGGGACCTCGGCTACGAGCAGTACTTC,CASSLDRDLGYEQYF,TRBD1,TRBV27,many,TRBJ2-7
TGTGCCAGCAGTAATTCAGGATTTAACTATGGCTACACCTTC,CASSNSGFNYGYTF,-,TRBV6-5,-,TRBJ1-2
TGTGCCAGCAGCCCACCCAAGGGACTCAGCTACAATGAGCAGTTCTTC,CASSPPKGLSYNEQFF,-,TRBV3-1/TRBV3-2,-,TRBJ2-1
TGTGCCACCAGCAGAGAACTGAGACAAACAGGAAACACCATATATTTT,CATSRELRQTGNTIYF,-,TRBV15,-,TRBJ1-3
TGTGCCACCAGTGATTCCCGAACTAGCGGGATAAACTACAATGAGCAGTTCTTC,CATSDSRTSGINYNEQFF,TRBD2,TRBV24-1,-,TRBJ2-1
TGTGCCAGCAGCATAATAGCGGTTAGCACAGATACGCAGTATTTT,CASSIIAVSTDTQYF,-,TRBV7-2,-,TRBJ2-3
TGTGCCAGCAGCTTAAAGGCCAAAAACATTCAGTACTTC,CASSLKAKNIQYF,-,TRBV11-2,-,TRBJ2-4
TGTGCCAGCAGCTTTGAGGGGGCGGAAGATACGCAGTATTTT,CASSFEGAEDTQYF,TRBD1,TRBV11-3,-,TRBJ2-3
TGTGCCAGCAGCGCCCGGGAGGATTACAATGAGCAGTTCTTC,CASSAREDYNEQFF,TRBD2,TRBV7-6,-,TRBJ2-1
TGTGCCAGCAGCGAGAGACAGAGGGACTATGGCTACACCTTC,CASSERQRDYGYTF,-,TRBV7-9,-,TRBJ1-2
TGCGCCAGCAGCCAAGATAGGGCCTCTGGAAACACCATATATTTT,CASSQDRASGNTIYF,-,TRBV4-1,-,TRBJ1-3
TGTGCCAGCAGACCACCGGGATCATACTCCTACGAGCAGTACTTC,CASRPPGSYSYEQYF,-,TRBV6-5,-,TRBJ2-7
TGCGCCAGCGGGGATGGCGGGGGCTACACCTTC,CASGDGGGYTF,-,TRBV4-1,-,TRBJ1-2
TGTGCCAGCAGTGAACTCTCCGAGGACTATGGCTACACCTTC,CASSELSEDYGYTF,-,TRBV25-1,-,TRBJ1-2
TGTGCCAGCAGCTTAGGACAGGGAGACGAGCAGTACTTC,CASSLGQGDEQYF,TRBD1,TRBV5-4,-,TRBJ2-7
TGTGCCAGCAGTTTATGGGGACAAAGCTACGAGCAGTACTTC,CASSLWGQSYEQYF,-,TRBV28,-,TRBJ2-7
TGCGCCAGCAGTGAGTCAAGGCTAGCGGGGGGTCAGGCTCTCACAGATACGCAGTATTTT,CASSESRLAGGQALTDTQYF,TRBD2,TRBV10-2,-,TRBJ2-3
TGTGCCACCGGGTTAGTCGGACAGAGCTCCTACGAGCAGTACTTC,CATGLVGQSSYEQYF,-,TRBV10-3,-,TRBJ2-7
TGTGCCTGGAGCCCGGGAGATCATAGCAATCAGCCCCAGCATTTT,CAWSPGDHSNQPQHF,-,TRBV30,-,TRBJ1-5
TGTGCCAGCAGCTCCAATCAGCCCCAGCATTTT,CASSSNQPQHF,-,TRBV2,-,TRBJ1-5